This section outlines one TCR beta chain sequence together with its context. These data are taken from a study of blood T cell repertoires in COVID-19. Study-wide context: Samples of COVID-19 (acute and convalescent) were obtained from the United States, Italy and Spain.

Original data processing: Quantification of nucleated cells was approximated via reference gene primer amplification. Using immunoSEQ multiplex PCR, the repertoire was profiled, and TCRdb retains in-frame clones only, with some absent. The D gene and trimming were derived from the DNA, and the V and J assignments and clone size from that table. The top ten hold 6.9% of the sample, which has about 75,000 clones, about nine tenths seen once. CDR3 length equals 14 residues. Sequences were obtained from peripheral blood. The rearrangement links TRBV21-1 to TRBJ1-3; TRBD1, the table's D call, lacks a check against the DNA. TRBV21-1 is an annotated pseudogene. The TCR sequence derives from a human donor in a cohort sampled during active COVID-19. DNA for the CDR3: TGTGCCAACCCACGACAGGGGGCTGGAAACACCATATATTTT. Its translation: CANPRQGAGNTIYF.